This is a list of T cell receptor beta chains from one sample in a study of blood T cell repertoires in COVID-19. TCRdb's copy holds only in-frame clones and misses some; the assay was immunoSEQ multiplex PCR. This table has 75,000 to 90,000 clones, around 78% appearing once. Material: peripheral blood. The receptors derive from a man in his sixties with COVID-19, enrolled during active disease. CDR3s include the opening cysteine and the closing phenylalanine or tryptophan. The order of the fields is V gene, clone size, J gene, CDR3 protein. Clone sizes are given selectively: once, few, many, or a class where the clone is expanded.

v_gene: TRBV18; abundance: -; j_gene: TRBJ1-1; CDR3aa: CASSYRQNTEAFF
v_gene: TRBV11-3; abundance: -; j_gene: TRBJ2-3; CDR3aa: CASSLDLTPHTQYF
v_gene: TRBV6-2/TRBV6-3; abundance: -; j_gene: TRBJ2-1; CDR3aa: CASSWTSGVNEQFF
v_gene: TRBV7-3; abundance: -; j_gene: TRBJ1-5; CDR3aa: CASSQIQGAAQHF
v_gene: TRBV28; abundance: -; j_gene: TRBJ2-1; CDR3aa: CASTLHPSSSYNEQFF
v_gene: TRBV5-4; abundance: -; j_gene: TRBJ2-3; CDR3aa: CASSLAGTRNTDTQYF
v_gene: TRBV6-5; abundance: -; j_gene: TRBJ2-7; CDR3aa: CASWSYYEQYF
v_gene: TRBV7-6; abundance: -; j_gene: TRBJ2-3; CDR3aa: CASSTYRDRGRIQADTQYF
v_gene: TRBV29-1; abundance: -; j_gene: TRBJ2-3; CDR3aa: CSVENRVRGTDTQYF
v_gene: TRBV9; abundance: -; j_gene: TRBJ2-3; CDR3aa: CASSLGGAWSTDTQYF
v_gene: TRBV3-1/TRBV3-2; abundance: once; j_gene: TRBJ2-3; CDR3aa: CASSQSSGWTSTDTQYF
v_gene: TRBV10-1; abundance: -; j_gene: TRBJ1-5; CDR3aa: CASNHSSNQPQHF
v_gene: TRBV6-5; abundance: -; j_gene: TRBJ1-3; CDR3aa: CASSPQTGSGNTIYF
v_gene: TRBV30; abundance: few; j_gene: TRBJ2-1; CDR3aa: CAWSDPGISYNEQFF
v_gene: TRBV7-3; abundance: -; j_gene: TRBJ2-6; CDR3aa: CASSSISAGNLGANVLTF
v_gene: TRBV29-1; abundance: -; j_gene: TRBJ2-3; CDR3aa: CSVVRTSGWADTQYF
v_gene: TRBV5-1; abundance: -; j_gene: TRBJ1-4; CDR3aa: CASSLKWEANEKLFF
v_gene: TRBV19; abundance: -; j_gene: TRBJ2-1; CDR3aa: CASSIHTSGRGSEQFF
v_gene: TRBV6-1; abundance: -; j_gene: TRBJ2-1; CDR3aa: CASSAWASGVFNEQFF
v_gene: TRBV19; abundance: -; j_gene: TRBJ2-1; CDR3aa: CACRQGYEQFF
v_gene: TRBV2; abundance: once; j_gene: TRBJ1-2; CDR3aa: CASTPGRDRGGYTF
v_gene: TRBV7-7; abundance: once; j_gene: TRBJ2-2; CDR3aa: CASSSATGFSSTGELFF
v_gene: TRBV18; abundance: medium-sized; j_gene: TRBJ2-7; CDR3aa: CGERECYEQYF
v_gene: TRBV14; abundance: -; j_gene: TRBJ2-2; CDR3aa: CASSPGTGTRELFF
v_gene: TRBV3-1/TRBV3-2; abundance: -; j_gene: TRBJ1-5; CDR3aa: CASSQDPLSNQPQHF
v_gene: TRBV25-1; abundance: few; j_gene: TRBJ1-3; CDR3aa: CASQDSGNTIYF
v_gene: TRBV5-1; abundance: once; j_gene: TRBJ2-7; CDR3aa: CASSSGGRSMGYEQYF
v_gene: TRBV5-1; abundance: once; j_gene: TRBJ2-6; CDR3aa: CASSLEEGAGSGANVLTF
v_gene: TRBV27; abundance: -; j_gene: TRBJ1-1; CDR3aa: CASSFFPTPPNTEAFF
v_gene: TRBV11-3; abundance: once; j_gene: TRBJ2-4; CDR3aa: CASSLGPGRNIQYF
v_gene: TRBV5-4; abundance: -; j_gene: TRBJ1-3; CDR3aa: CASSTDRGPGNTIYF
v_gene: TRBV5-1; abundance: -; j_gene: TRBJ2-2; CDR3aa: CASRPQGGTGELFF
v_gene: TRBV15; abundance: -; j_gene: TRBJ2-5; CDR3aa: CATSRDLAGQETQYF
v_gene: TRBV5-1; abundance: -; j_gene: TRBJ2-3; CDR3aa: CASSLETGTDTQYF
v_gene: TRBV14; abundance: -; j_gene: TRBJ2-5; CDR3aa: CASSLVGGRAVETQYF
v_gene: TRBV11-3; abundance: -; j_gene: TRBJ2-3; CDR3aa: CASSFLFGVKGTYTQYF
v_gene: TRBV19; abundance: -; j_gene: TRBJ1-2; CDR3aa: CASSMPAGGTYGYTF
v_gene: TRBV6-6; abundance: -; j_gene: TRBJ1-6; CDR3aa: CASSSLTGSNSPLHF
v_gene: TRBV6-5; abundance: -; j_gene: TRBJ1-6; CDR3aa: CASSLTGTHNSPLHF
v_gene: TRBV5-4; abundance: -; j_gene: TRBJ2-2; CDR3aa: CASSLGGVGTGELFF
v_gene: TRBV7-6; abundance: -; j_gene: TRBJ2-5; CDR3aa: CASSPTLAAQETQYF
v_gene: TRBV3-1/TRBV3-2; abundance: -; j_gene: TRBJ2-5; CDR3aa: CASSFSGGGQETQYF
v_gene: TRBV3-1/TRBV3-2; abundance: -; j_gene: TRBJ1-2; CDR3aa: CASSQGTGNYGYTF
v_gene: TRBV4-2; abundance: once; j_gene: TRBJ1-2; CDR3aa: CASSQVVGGAYGYTF
v_gene: TRBV2; abundance: -; j_gene: TRBJ2-1; CDR3aa: CASSGLAGRGEQFF
v_gene: TRBV18; abundance: -; j_gene: TRBJ1-2; CDR3aa: CASSPPSQGAYGYTF
v_gene: TRBV23-1; abundance: -; j_gene: TRBJ2-1; CDR3aa: CASSPPWTPGYVGYEQFF
v_gene: TRBV2; abundance: -; j_gene: TRBJ2-3; CDR3aa: CASLLEAFRDTQYF
v_gene: TRBV6-5; abundance: -; j_gene: TRBJ2-1; CDR3aa: CASVKTGATGGKQFF
v_gene: TRBV6-5; abundance: -; j_gene: TRBJ1-2; CDR3aa: CASSTAQGNYGYTF
v_gene: TRBV6-5; abundance: -; j_gene: TRBJ2-7; CDR3aa: CASSYGGTGTYEQYF
v_gene: TRBV3-1/TRBV3-2; abundance: -; j_gene: TRBJ2-5; CDR3aa: CASSRAGGETQYF
v_gene: TRBV4-1; abundance: -; j_gene: TRBJ2-7; CDR3aa: CASSQVTRDSYEQYF
v_gene: TRBV21-1; abundance: -; j_gene: TRBJ2-7; CDR3aa: CASSNTSGAREQYF
v_gene: TRBV18; abundance: -; j_gene: TRBJ1-2; CDR3aa: CASSPTAEPNYGYTF
v_gene: TRBV7-8; abundance: once; j_gene: TRBJ2-5; CDR3aa: CASSSRDRRQETQYF
v_gene: TRBV27; abundance: -; j_gene: TRBJ2-3; CDR3aa: CASSLIAGASTDTQYF